The 8 T cell receptor beta chains given below trace back to one sample, sequenced in a study of cytomegalovirus exposure and HLA in healthy donors. TCRdb's table, derived via immunoSEQ multiplex PCR, lists solely in-frame clones and lacks some. The sample holds about 98,000 clones, about 83% seen once. The sequenced sample was PBMCs. These receptors came from a young woman in good health and CMV-seronegative.

This clone was counted a few times. This CDR3 is CATSRGGVGEQYF. The DNA of the CDR3 is TGTGCCACCAGCAGAGGCGGGGTCGGCGAGCAGTACTTC. This chain joins TRBV15 and TRBJ2-7, with D tentatively TRBD2 (6 bases). This CDR3 has 13 amino acids. The V end lost 1 base, the J end lost 6 bases, and 10 bases lay between the germline ends. Germline assignment: CDR1 LNHNV and CDR2 YYDKDF (reference sequence).

The J gene is TRBJ1-2, the V gene TRBV9; unclear D gene. Trimming cost V 0 bases and J 7 bases, with 10 bases left between them. Looked up from germline, CDR1 is SGDLS and CDR2 is YYNGEE. The CDR3 covers 13 residues. DNA of the CDR3: TGTGCCAGCAGCGTAGATGAGTTCGGTGGCTACACCTTC. It specifies CASSVDEFGGYTF.

This chain links TRBV27 with TRBJ2-3, with D possibly TRBD2 on 6 matching bases. The CDR3 has 15 amino acids. Trimming took off 6 bases at V and 10 bases at J, with 23 bases between the two ends. Germline CDR1 and CDR2: MNHEY and SMNVEV (reference sequence). The CDR3: CASRYEIGWSGAQYF. In DNA form, the CDR3 reads TGTGCCAGCAGATATGAAATCGGGTGGTCGGGGGCGCAGTATTTT.

This sequence joins TRBV27 and TRBJ2-1; D not resolved. V lost 5 bases and J 3 bases, leaving 14 bases between the germline ends. Germline V gene data show CDR1 as MNHEY and CDR2 as SMNVEV (reference sequence). The CDR3 contains 15 residues. The CDR3 bases are TGTGCCAGCAGTCCGACTGGCGCCTTCTACAATGAGCAGTTCTTC. It is translated as CASSPTGAFYNEQFF.

This clone was observed a single time. The chain is built from TRBV7-2 and TRBJ2-5; 11 bases are shared with TRBD1. Germline values: CDR1 SGHTA, CDR2 FQGNSA. V was pared by 5 bases and J by 5 bases, with 10 bases of the junction left unmatched. The length of the CDR3 is 16 residues. The CDR3 spells CASSLRWTGGMETQYF. The CDR3 DNA follows: TGTGCCAGCAGCCTACGATGGACAGGGGGCATGGAGACCCAGTACTTC.

The J gene is TRBJ2-7, the V gene TRBV9, with D perhaps TRBD2 (5 bases). Trimming stripped 2 bases from V and 0 bases from J, with 9 bases between. Per germline, CDR1 SGDLS and CDR2 YYNGEE. The CDR3 runs 14 residues. The CDR3 loop reads CASSVDGNSYEQYF. DNA of the CDR3: TGTGCCAGCAGCGTTGACGGGAACTCCTACGAGCAGTACTTC.

This clone appeared once. This chain uses TRBV27 with TRBJ2-7, with D possibly matching TRBD1 (6 bases). The CDR3 totals 20 residues. V lost 3 bases and J 0 bases, leaving 27 bases between the germline ends. Looked up from germline, CDR1 is MNHEY and CDR2 is SMNVEV (reference sequence). CDR3 DNA sequence: TGTGCCAGCAGTTTCTCCCCTGGGACATTTTCAGACACGAGCTCCTACGAGCAGTACTTC. It yields the protein CASSFSPGTFSDTSSYEQYF.

The chain has TRBV5-4 and TRBJ2-7; tentative D call: TRBD1 (5 bases). Per the germline V gene, CDR1 is SGHNT and CDR2 is YYREEE (reference sequence). The CDR3 loop spans 13 amino acids. The germline V and J ends were trimmed by 5 bases and 1 base, with 10 bases remaining between them. DNA for the CDR3: TGTGCCAGCAGACCTAGGGGATCCTACGAGCAGTACTTC. Its protein product is CASRPRGSYEQYF.